The present TCR beta chain was sequenced within a study of immune evolution from preneoplasia to lung adenocarcinoma. General study findings and limits: From normal lung to invasive adenocarcinoma, top clone frequencies appeared to decrease.

The CDR3 consists of 13 residues. Deletions cut 0 bases from V and 4 bases from J, with 8 bases between. Per the germline V gene, CDR1 is SGDLS and CDR2 is YYNGEE. Comment on this clone: Antigen unknown.

Resections took place in Japan or China from the mid-2010s to the late 2010s. Two lung cancer pathologists independently confirmed each histologic diagnosis. Assay: immunoSEQ multiplex PCR; the TCRdb copy retains only in-frame clones and omits some. Among approximately 6,800 clones listed, 79% were seen once. The J gene is TRBJ2-7, the V gene TRBV9; weak D call: TRBD1 (5 bases). The receptor was isolated from a person aged 70 to 79 with lung adenocarcinoma. The sequencing sample was made of FFPE adjacent normal lung tissue. CDR3 sequence: CASSVATGYEQYF. In DNA, the CDR3 is TGTGCCAGCAGCGTAGCTACAGGATACGAGCAGTACTTC.